This T cell receptor beta chain emerged from a study of Graves' ophthalmopathy and Graves' hyperthyroidism. Investigators amplified TCR beta CDR3 regions from RNA transcripts. First-round RT-PCR employed HTBI primers, with a second-round multiplex PCR after it. Each CDR3 protein gets one entry after TCRdb re-called the multiplex PCR reads with MiXCR. The sample includes 200,000 to 300,000 distinct CDR3 sequences, 45% of them seen just once. With 5 bases removed from V and 1 base from J, the gap between germline ends came to 8 bases. There are 13 residues in the CDR3. The TCR was taken from an adult man with Graves' ophthalmopathy. The chain combines TRBV12-3 or TRBV12-4 with TRBJ1-1; D gene ambiguous. Sequenced input: peripheral blood. CDR3 region: CASSVDWNTEAFF. CDR3 in DNA: TGTGCCAGCAGTGTCGACTGGAACACTGAAGCTTTCTTT.